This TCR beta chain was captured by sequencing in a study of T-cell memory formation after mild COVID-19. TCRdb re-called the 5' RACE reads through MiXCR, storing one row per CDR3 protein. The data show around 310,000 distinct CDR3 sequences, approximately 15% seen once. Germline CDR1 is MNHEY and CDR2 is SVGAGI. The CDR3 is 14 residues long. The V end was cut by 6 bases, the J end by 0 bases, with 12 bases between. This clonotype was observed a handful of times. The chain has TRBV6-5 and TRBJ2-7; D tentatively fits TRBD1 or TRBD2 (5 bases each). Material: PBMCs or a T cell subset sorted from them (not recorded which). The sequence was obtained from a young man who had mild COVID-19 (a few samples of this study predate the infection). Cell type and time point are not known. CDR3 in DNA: TGTGCCAGCAGGGGACCAGGAAGCTCCTACGAGCAGTACTTC. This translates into CASRGPGSSYEQYF.